These 21 T cell receptor beta chains share one sample of origin, sequenced in a study of CD8 T cells in Susac syndrome (dated by TCRdb to about 2019). The library was generated by the immunoSEQ multiplex PCR assay. RNA was extracted using the RNeasy kit, and about 0.5 to 1 ug of the RNA was reverse transcribed with random hexamers. The public reads were run again by TCRdb, first through fastp at Q25 and then through MiXCR, and only productive beta chains were kept. A single entry per CDR3 protein holds the most common genes and DNA from its merged rows. The sample table contains roughly 200,000 distinct CDR3 sequences; only one count was recorded for over 85% of them. The biggest ten clones account for approximately 0.1% of the sample. The sample comprised CD4+ T cells from PBMCs. The receptors were gathered from a human donor in good health.

CDR3 region: CASSVGQGWREKLFF. CDR3 bases: TGTGCCAGCAGCGTCGGACAGGGTTGGCGAGAAAAACTGTTTTTT. The chain employs TRBV7-9 and TRBJ1-4, with 8 bases matching TRBD1. This CDR3 has 15 residues. V trimming: 5 bases; J trimming: 8 bases; junction bases outside the gene matches: 10. Germline V gene sequence: CDR1 SEHNR, CDR2 FQNEAQ (reference sequence). The full variable domain, completed using reference TRBV7-9 and TRBJ1-4, is DTGVSQNPRHKITKRGQNVTFRCDPISEHNRLYWYRQTLGQGPEFLTYFQNEAQLEKSRLLSDRFSAERPKGSFSTLEIQRTEQGDSAMYLCASSVGQGWREKLFFGSGTQLSVL.

J is TRBJ1-5 and V is TRBV24-1; D is possibly TRBD1 (6 bases). The germline V gene has CDR1 KGHDR and CDR2 SFDVKD. The CDR3 extends over 16 amino acids. Trimming took 3 bases from V and 4 from J, leaving 15 bases between them. CDR3 region: CATSDPIQGGNQPQHF. Written as DNA, the CDR3 is TGTGCCACCAGTGATCCAATACAGGGAGGGAATCAGCCCCAGCATTTT.

The chain has TRBV4-3 and TRBJ2-5; 10 nucleotides agree with TRBD2. Losses at the gene ends were 1 base for V and 5 bases for J; bases not matched to a gene: 7. This CDR3 is built from 16 residues. Per the germline V gene, CDR1 is LGHNA and CDR2 is YSLEER. In nucleotides, the CDR3 is TGCGCCAGCAGCCAAGTAGTCGGTAGCGGGGGGGAGACCCAGTACTTC. Amino acids: CASSQVVGSGGETQYF.

The V and J genes are TRBV11-3 and TRBJ2-1; D remains unclear. Germline CDR1 SGHNT, CDR2 YENEEA. The CDR3 has 16 residues. V gave up 2 bases and J gave up 0 bases, with 11 bases separating them. Written as DNA, the CDR3 is TGTGCCAGCAGCTTATTTCCTAACTACTCCTACAATGAGCAGTTCTTC. It is translated as CASSLFPNYSYNEQFF.

This chain joins TRBV20-1 and TRBJ1-2, with no clear D. CDR3 length: 13 amino acids. V was shortened by 6 bases and J by 4 bases, with 15 bases between the two germline ends. The germline CDR1 and CDR2 sequences are DFQATT and SNEGSKA (reference sequence). The CDR3 sequence: CSAIHASGYGYTF. In DNA, the CDR3 is TGCAGTGCAATCCACGCATCCGGCTATGGCTACACCTTC.

To note about this clonotype: One end of the junction does not line up with germline, which may come from a read error. CDR3: CASSLTGGSNNEQFF. CDR3 nucleotide sequence: TGTGCCAGCTCATTGACAGGGGGCTCCAACAATGAGCAGTTCTTC. The chain couples TRBV18 to TRBJ2-1; TRBD1 matches at 10 bases. CDR3 length equals 15 residues. Per germline, CDR1 KGHSH and CDR2 LQKENI.

For the CDR3, the DNA is TGTGCCAGCTCCCCCCTCCTAGCGGGCGGGTACAATGAGCAGTTCTTC. Translation gives CASSPLLAGGYNEQFF. The V gene is TRBV9, the J gene TRBJ2-1; TRBD2 agrees at 8 bases. V shed 7 bases and J 4 bases; nucleotides not matched to a gene: 13. Germline V gives CDR1 SGDLS, CDR2 YYNGEE. CDR3 length equals 16 residues. The whole variable domain, filled in from reference TRBV9 and TRBJ2-1, reads DSGVTQTPKHLITATGQRVTLRCSPRSGDLSVYWYQQSLDQGLQFLIQYYNGEERAKGNILERFSAQQFPDLHSELNLSSLELGDSALYFCASSPLLAGGYNEQFFGPGTRLTVL.

The chain is built from TRBV15 and TRBJ1-2; D unclear. CDR1 and CDR2 from the germline V gene are LNHNV and YYDKDF (reference sequence). This CDR3 has 14 residues. V gave up 5 bases and J gave up 8 bases, with 18 bases separating them. CDR3 residues: CATSPPGRAGGYTF. CDR3 DNA: TGTGCCACCAGCCCACCCGGGCGGGCGGGGGGCTACACCTTC. Full variable domain (outside the CDR3, taken from reference TRBV15 and TRBJ1-2): DAMVIQNPRYQVTQFGKPVTLSCSQTLNHNVMYWYQQKSSQAPKLLFHYYDKDFNNEADTPDNFQSRRPNTSFCFLDIRSPGLGDTAMYLCATSPPGRAGGYTFGSGTRLTVV.

The V gene is TRBV20-1, the J gene TRBJ2-5, with D perhaps matching TRBD2 (5 bases). This CDR3 has 13 amino acids. V shed 3 bases and J shed 5 bases, with 13 bases lying between them. Germline values: CDR1 DFQATT, CDR2 SNEGSKA (reference sequence). CDR3 region: CSASARARETQYF. The CDR3 DNA is TGCAGTGCTAGTGCGAGGGCCCGGGAGACCCAGTACTTC.

The gene calls are TRBV5-6 and TRBJ2-5, with 16 bases aligning to TRBD2. The V gene end was trimmed by 3 bases and the J gene end by 5 bases; junction bases not matched to a gene: 7. The germline V gene encodes CDR1 SGHDT and CDR2 YYEEEE. The CDR3 totals 17 residues. The CDR3 region has the DNA TGTGCCAGCAGCTCGGGACTAGCGGGAGGGCCTTTCGAGACCCAGTACTTC. Residues: CASSSGLAGGPFETQYF.

The gene calls are TRBV5-4 and TRBJ2-1; 10 nucleotides align to TRBD2. The CDR3 contains 15 residues. The V gene's germline CDR1 is SGHNT and CDR2 YYREEE (reference sequence). J gave up 9 bases and V 4 bases, and 10 bases lay outside the gene matches. The chain's CDR3 is CASSPGLAEGSEQFF. The CDR3 nucleotides read TGTGCCAGCAGCCCAGGACTAGCGGAGGGCAGTGAGCAGTTCTTC.

The J gene is TRBJ1-4, the V gene TRBV30; D remains ambiguous. The CDR3 sequence is 15 residues long. V was clipped by 0 bases and J by 0 bases, with 8 bases between them. CDR1 and CDR2 (germline): GTSNPN, SVGIG (reference sequence). The CDR3 region is CAWSVRRSTNEKLFF. Here the CDR3 DNA reads TGTGCCTGGAGTGTTAGGAGGTCAACTAATGAAAAACTGTTTTTT.

Only one count was recorded for this clonotype. V gene TRBV20-1 combines with J gene TRBJ2-1; TRBD1 is a possible D gene (6 bases). V lost 6 bases to trimming and J lost 4 bases, with 13 bases between them. CDR1 and CDR2 (germline): DFQATT, SNEGSKA (reference sequence). The CDR3 totals 13 residues. CDR3 sequence: CSAGQSRYNEQFF. The CDR3 DNA sequence: TGCAGTGCCGGACAGAGCAGATACAATGAGCAGTTCTTC.

The V gene is TRBV7-3, the J gene TRBJ2-3; the D is unclear. The germline V and J ends were trimmed by 5 bases and 0 bases, with 15 bases remaining between them. This CDR3 is 16 amino acids long. The germline V gene has CDR1 SGHTA and CDR2 FQGTGA. The CDR3 here is CASSLGFAGSTDTQYF. For the CDR3, the DNA is TGTGCCAGCAGCCTCGGTTTCGCCGGAAGCACAGATACGCAGTATTTT.

The rearrangement uses TRBV29-1 and TRBJ2-3, with unresolved D. The germline V gene encodes CDR1 SQVTM and CDR2 ANQGSEA. CDR3 size: 13 residues. Trimming shortened V by 6 bases and J by 0 bases, and 10 bases separated the two germline ends. CDR3 amino acids: CSVVAPSTDTQYF. The CDR3 DNA is TGCAGCGTAGTCGCTCCTAGCACAGATACGCAGTATTTT.

The V and J genes are TRBV27 and TRBJ2-1; D is ambiguous. The CDR3 extends over 13 amino acids. V was cut by 4 bases and J by 6 bases, with 10 bases left in between. CDR1 MNHEY and CDR2 SMNVEV come from the germline V gene (reference sequence). For the CDR3, the DNA is TGTGCCAGCAGTTCTATCCGTGGCAATGAGCAGTTCTTC. Translation: CASSSIRGNEQFF.

The genes are TRBV12-3 or TRBV12-4 and TRBJ2-7; D possibly uses TRBD1 or TRBD2 (5 bases each). The CDR3 is 15 amino acids. The V and J ends lost 2 bases and 7 bases respectively, with 18 bases between them. The CDR3 here is CASSLSGPWTREQYF. The CDR3 nucleotides read TGTGCCAGCAGTTTATCGGGACCGTGGACGAGGGAGCAGTACTTC.

This chain connects TRBV20-1 to TRBJ2-1; a possible D gene is TRBD2 (5 bases). The germline V gene has CDR1 DFQATT and CDR2 SNEGSKA (reference sequence). The CDR3 runs 14 residues. Trimming took off 4 bases at V and 8 bases at J, with 18 bases between the two ends. The CDR3 sequence is CSATRLAGGHEQFF. The CDR3 DNA follows: TGCAGTGCTACCCGTTTGGCGGGCGGACATGAGCAGTTCTTC.

The gene calls are TRBV20-1 and TRBJ2-3; D unresolved. CDR3 length equals 12 residues. Germline V gene sequence: CDR1 DFQATT, CDR2 SNEGSKA (reference sequence). V lost 4 bases and J lost 2, with 7 bases in between. The CDR3 here is CSAKTLTDTQYF. The CDR3 bases are TGCAGTGCTAAGACTCTCACAGATACGCAGTATTTT.

The chain combines TRBV2 with TRBJ2-6, with 7 bases fitting TRBD1. V lost 3 bases to trimming and J lost 0 bases; unmatched junction nucleotides: 8. Germline values: CDR1 SNHLY, CDR2 FYNNEI. CDR3 size: 18 residues. The CDR3 reads CASSDHGQALSGANVLTF. The CDR3 region has the DNA TGTGCCAGCAGTGACCACGGACAGGCTCTCTCTGGGGCCAACGTCCTGACTTTC.

This chain connects TRBV2 to TRBJ2-6, with D unclear. Trimming left V 5 bases short and J 0 bases short, with 8 bases between. CDR3 length: 15 amino acids. Germline V gives CDR1 SNHLY, CDR2 FYNNEI. CDR3 protein: CASSPQSSGANVLTF. The CDR3, as DNA: TGTGCCAGCAGTCCCCAGAGCTCTGGGGCCAACGTCCTGACTTTC.